The sequence of this T cell receptor (beta chain) was determined in a study of blood T cell repertoires in COVID-19. About the research overall: Some COVID-19 samples were acute and others convalescent; all came from the United States, Italy and Spain.

The V end lost 4 bases, the J end lost 7 bases, and 7 bases lay between the germline ends. Germline V CDR1 and CDR2: SGHAT, FQNNGV. The CDR3 spans 12 residues. All enrollees were roughly 18 to 89 years old and from about 24 US areas. Cohort assignment relied on participant-reported clinical history. The recovered donors of Cohort 3 showed two negative PCRs, clearance, or symptom resolution. The protocol was immunoSEQ multiplex PCR, while the TCRdb copy is restricted to in-frame clones and leaves out a portion. The sample has around 130,000 clones, roughly 87% seen once. Sequences were obtained from PBMCs or T cells enriched from blood (not recorded which). The chain carries TRBV11-2 and TRBJ2-2; no firm D call. This TCR was recovered from a man younger than 40 who had recovered from COVID-19. The CDR3 sequence: CASSYPFGELFF. DNA for the CDR3: TGTGCCAGCAGCTATCCATTCGGGGAGCTGTTTTTT.